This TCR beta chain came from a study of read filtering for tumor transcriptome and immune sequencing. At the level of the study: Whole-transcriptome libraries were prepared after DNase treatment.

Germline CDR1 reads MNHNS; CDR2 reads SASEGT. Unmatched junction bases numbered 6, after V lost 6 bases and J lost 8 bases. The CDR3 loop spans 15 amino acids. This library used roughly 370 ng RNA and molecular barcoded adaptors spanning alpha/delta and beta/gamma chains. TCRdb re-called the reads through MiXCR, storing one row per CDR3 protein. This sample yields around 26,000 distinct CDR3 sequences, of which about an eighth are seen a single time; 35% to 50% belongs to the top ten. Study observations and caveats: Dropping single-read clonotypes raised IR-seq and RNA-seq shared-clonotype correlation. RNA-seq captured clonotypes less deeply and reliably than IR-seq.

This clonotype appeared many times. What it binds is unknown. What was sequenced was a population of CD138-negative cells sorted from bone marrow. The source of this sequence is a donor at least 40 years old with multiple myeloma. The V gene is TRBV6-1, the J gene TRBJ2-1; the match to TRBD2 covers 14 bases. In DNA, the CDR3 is TGTGCCAGCAGAGGACTAGCGGGGGGCCGGGATGAGCAGTTCTTC. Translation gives CASRGLAGGRDEQFF.